Shown below are 17 T cell receptor beta chains from a single sample sequenced in a study of T cell responses to AZD1222 COVID-19 vaccine. The assay was immunoSEQ multiplex PCR, and TCRdb's table has in-frame clones only and misses some. The sample contains roughly 200,000 clones, 70% to 90% of which appear only once. This sample comprised peripheral blood, obtained on day 0 of AZD1222 vaccination. The receptors originated from an adult in good health.

CDR3 region: CASRGTGFYEQYF. In DNA form, the CDR3 reads TGTGCCAGCAGGGGGACAGGTTTCTACGAGCAGTACTTC. The J gene is TRBJ2-7, the V gene TRBV2; 8 bases match TRBD1. After removal of 6 bases from V and 3 bases from J, the junction contained 4 bases not matched to a gene. The CDR3 totals 13 residues. Germline V CDR1 and CDR2: SNHLY, FYNNEI.

This chain uses TRBV7-8 with TRBJ2-7; unclear D gene. Germline V CDR1 and CDR2: SGHVS, FQNEAQ. The CDR3 totals 13 residues. Trimming pared 6 bases from V and 2 bases from J, leaving 11 bases between. The CDR3 nucleotides are TGTGCCAGCAGTCCGGACCCCGCCTACGAGCAGTACTTC. Translated, it gives CASSPDPAYEQYF. The complete variable domain, with remaining parts taken from reference TRBV7-8 and TRBJ2-7, reads GAGVSQSPRYKVAKRGQDVALRCDPISGHVSLFWYQQALGQGPEFLTYFQNEAQLDKSGLPSDRFFAERPEGSVSTLKIQRTQQEDSAVYLCASSPDPAYEQYFGPGTRLTVT.

V usage is TRBV14 and J usage is TRBJ2-5; D is ambiguous. The CDR3 runs to 12 residues. Germline-derived CDR1 and CDR2 are SGHDN and FVKESK. The V and J ends lost 5 bases and 5 bases respectively, with 9 bases between them. CDR3 protein: CASSTTKETQYF. The CDR3 bases are TGTGCCAGCAGCACAACGAAGGAGACCCAGTACTTC.

Concerning this clone itself: The germline gene is not matched at one end of the junction; a read error may be the cause. This rearrangement joins TRBV6-1 to TRBJ2-7; the D gene could be TRBD1 or TRBD2 (5 bases each). The CDR3 totals 13 residues. Germline V gene lookup returns CDR1 MNHNS and CDR2 SASEGT. The chain's CDR3 is CASHGADYSGVAF. The CDR3 DNA follows: TGTGCCAGCCACGGGGCCGATTACTCTGGGGTAGCCTTC.

The chain carries TRBV6-5 and TRBJ2-5; 13 bases line up with TRBD2. The CDR3 consists of 15 residues. J gave up 5 bases and V 8 bases, and 8 bases lay outside the gene matches. Looked up from germline, CDR1 is MNHEY and CDR2 is SVGAGI. CDR3 loop: CASGETSGGFETQYF. CDR3 nucleotides: TGTGCCAGCGGGGAGACTAGCGGGGGGTTTGAGACCCAGTACTTC.

The gene calls are TRBV7-3 and TRBJ2-3, with 7 bases matching TRBD2. The CDR3 consists of 18 residues. With 1 base clipped from V and 2 bases from J, the junction kept 12 bases outside the gene matches. Germline lookup yields CDR1 SGHTA and CDR2 FQGTGA. CDR3 residues: CASSLSGTAGPLTDTQYF. The CDR3 DNA follows: TGTGCCAGCAGCTTAAGCGGAACAGCGGGACCTCTCACAGATACGCAGTATTTT.

J is TRBJ1-1 and V is TRBV7-8, with 8 bases fitting TRBD1. CDR3 length: 14 residues. Germline CDR1 SGHVS, CDR2 FQNEAQ. After removal of 5 bases from V and 2 bases from J, the junction contained 4 bases not matched to a gene. The CDR3 protein is CASSLRGPNTEAFF. In nucleotides, the CDR3 is TGTGCCAGCAGCCTCAGGGGGCCTAACACTGAAGCTTTCTTT.

The chain links TRBV6-5 to TRBJ2-4; D is possibly TRBD1 or TRBD2 (6 bases each). CDR3 length: 16 amino acids. Germline V gene sequence: CDR1 MNHEY, CDR2 SVGAGI. Trimming cost V 2 bases and J 2 bases, with 13 bases left between them. CDR3 loop: CASSYPGALTKNIQYF. CDR3 bases: TGTGCCAGCAGTTACCCGGGGGCGCTGACCAAAAACATTCAGTACTTC.

The V call is TRBV7-8, the J call TRBJ1-1, with D maybe TRBD1 (6 bases). Germline CDR1 reads SGHVS; CDR2 reads FQNEAQ. There are 16 residues in the CDR3. Trimming removed 5 bases from V and 0 bases from J, with 16 bases in between. CDR3 bases: TGTGCCAGCAGCCGAGACAGGTCAAGACTGAACACTGAAGCTTTCTTT. This gives the protein CASSRDRSRLNTEAFF.

In its sample, this clone is large. CDR3 sequence: CARNKGPDSGANVLTF. The CDR3, as DNA: TGTGCCAGAAACAAGGGGCCCGACTCTGGGGCCAACGTCCTGACTTTC. V is TRBV5-3 and J is TRBJ2-6, with a weak D call TRBD1 (5 bases). TRBV5-3 is reported as an ORF; its role is uncertain. The germline V and J ends were trimmed by 6 bases and 0 bases, with 13 bases remaining between them. CDR3 size: 16 residues.

The chain uses TRBV27 and TRBJ2-2; TRBD1 aligns across 7 bases. Trimming cost V 5 bases and J 0 bases; bases outside gene matches: 6. There are 16 residues in the CDR3. In germline, CDR1 is MNHEY, CDR2 SMNVEV (reference sequence). The DNA of the CDR3 is TGTGCCAGCAGTCCACAGGGGTCGCCGAACACCGGGGAGCTGTTTTTT. Translating gives CASSPQGSPNTGELFF.

The rearrangement joins TRBV28 to TRBJ1-2; the D is unclear. The CDR3 has 13 amino acids. Germline V gene lookup returns CDR1 MDHEN and CDR2 SYDVKM. V was clipped by 2 bases and J by 6 bases, with 10 bases between them. CDR3 region: CASSLLSVNGYTF. Written as DNA, the CDR3 is TGTGCCAGCAGTTTACTGTCGGTGAATGGCTACACCTTC.

The CDR3 sequence: CASSPSQNASPLHF. CDR3 nucleotides: TGTGCCAGCTCACCTTCTCAAAACGCTTCACCCCTCCACTTT. The chain uses TRBV18 and TRBJ1-6; D gene unclear. Germline V gene data show CDR1 as KGHSH and CDR2 as LQKENI. The CDR3 is made up of 14 amino acids. The germline V and J ends were trimmed by 3 bases and 9 bases, with 12 bases remaining between them.

The chain carries TRBV12-3 or TRBV12-4 and TRBJ2-7; D ambiguous. V lost 2 bases and J 3 bases, leaving 5 bases between the germline ends. CDR3 length: 12 amino acids. The CDR3 is CASSLTGYEQYF. The CDR3 DNA follows: TGTGCCAGCAGTTTAACCGGCTACGAGCAGTACTTC.

V usage is TRBV6-2 or TRBV6-3 and J usage is TRBJ2-7, with D unclear. Germline V gene data show CDR1 as MNHEY and CDR2 as SVGEGT. Trimming pared 4 bases from V and 5 bases from J, leaving 9 bases between. This CDR3 comprises 12 residues. DNA of the CDR3: TGTGCCAGCAGTTCCCCCTTCCACGAGCAGTACTTC. It is translated as CASSSPFHEQYF.

There are a few counts of this clone. The chain links TRBV7-2 to TRBJ1-1, with no clear D. The CDR3 is 13 amino acids. Trimming stripped 5 bases from V and 2 bases from J, with 9 bases between. Germline loops: CDR1 SGHTA, CDR2 FQGNSA. In DNA, the CDR3 is TGTGCCAGCAGCCTTCACTATAACACTGAAGCTTTCTTT. This translates into CASSLHYNTEAFF.

V is TRBV7-9 and J is TRBJ1-5; D uncertain. The length of the CDR3 is 14 residues. The germline CDR1 and CDR2 sequences are SEHNR and FQNEAQ (reference sequence). The germline V and J ends were trimmed by 1 base and 2 bases, with 6 bases remaining between them. The CDR3 coding sequence is TGTGCCAGCAGCTTAGACCAGGGCAATCAGCCCCAGCATTTT. It is translated as CASSLDQGNQPQHF.